Shown below are 23 T cell receptor beta chains from a single sample sequenced in a study of human versus mouse CDR3 diversity and MHC coevolution (dated by TCRdb to between 2016 and 2019). Preparation of the library involved the immunoSEQ multiplex PCR assay. Not all clones reach the TCRdb copy of this immuneACCESS table, which keeps in-frame sequences only. Checked studies attribute under half of the gap to unresolved V genes and leave the rest unexplained. The sample yields about 81,000 clones; 90% to 95% were counted once. In total, the top ten clones hold 1.3% to 1.5% of the sample. Sample: naive CD4+ T cells from blood. The cell subset or site label of this sample denotes: CD45RO-negative CD62L-positive naive CD4 T cells. These receptors all come from a person aged 30 to 70 in good health.

The CDR3: CASSQPRSGAGGPGADTQYF. The CDR3 DNA follows: TGCGCCAGCAGCCAACCTAGGTCTGGAGCGGGGGGTCCAGGGGCAGATACGCAGTATTTT. The genes are TRBV4-3 and TRBJ2-3, with 9 bases fitting TRBD2. CDR3 length: 20 residues. V gave up 2 bases and J gave up 4 bases; unmatched junction bases: 19. Germline CDR1 reads LGHNA; CDR2 reads YSLEER.

The chain recombines TRBV7-9 with TRBJ2-7; perhaps TRBD2 as D (6 bases). The V gene's germline CDR1 is SEHNR and CDR2 FQNEAQ (reference sequence). Trimming left V 1 base short and J 2 bases short, with 15 bases between. CDR3 length equals 16 residues. CDR3 in amino acids: CASSLDRPSAAYEQYF. The CDR3 DNA is TGTGCCAGCAGCTTAGACCGGCCTAGCGCTGCCTACGAGCAGTACTTC.

The chain recombines TRBV27 with TRBJ1-2, with unresolved D. V gave up 5 bases and J gave up 0 bases, with 13 bases separating them. The CDR3 contains 15 residues. Germline V CDR1 and CDR2: MNHEY, SMNVEV (reference sequence). Here the CDR3 DNA reads TGTGCCAGCAGTCCACTCGACTCAGCTAACTATGGCTACACCTTC. Its translation is CASSPLDSANYGYTF.

This clone was recorded only once. V and J are TRBV10-3 and TRBJ2-7; D possibly corresponds to TRBD2 (6 bases). The CDR3 covers 13 residues. Trimming took off 6 bases at V and 1 base at J, with 10 bases between the two ends. The germline CDR1 and CDR2 sequences are ENHRY and SYGVKD. The chain's CDR3 is CAIRTGVSYEQYF. The CDR3 nucleotides are TGTGCCATCAGGACGGGGGTATCCTACGAGCAGTACTTC.

The V and J genes are TRBV19 and TRBJ2-7; 10 positions agree with TRBD1. This CDR3 is 16 amino acids long. Germline trimming cut 4 bases from V and 6 bases from J; bases unmatched to any gene: 12. The V gene's germline CDR1 is LNHDA and CDR2 SQIVND (reference sequence). The CDR3 DNA is TGTGCCAGTAGTAACATACCGGGACAGGGGTACGGCGAGCAGTACTTC. As protein: CASSNIPGQGYGEQYF.

The gene calls are TRBV18 and TRBJ1-2, with D maybe TRBD1 (5 bases). This CDR3 comprises 15 residues. The V gene lost 4 bases and the J gene lost 4 bases, with 16 bases spanning the gap. Germline lookup yields CDR1 KGHSH and CDR2 LQKENI. CDR3 region: CASSLLQALGYGYTF. The CDR3, as DNA: TGTGCCAGCTCACTATTACAGGCCCTCGGCTATGGCTACACCTTC.

The rearrangement uses TRBV19 and TRBJ2-2; 9 bases match TRBD2. The CDR3 runs 15 residues. Per germline, CDR1 LNHDA and CDR2 SQIVND (reference sequence). Germline trimming cut 3 bases from V and 1 base from J; bases unmatched to any gene: 0. The DNA of the CDR3 is TGTGCCAGTAGTATGACTAGCGGGAACACCGGGGAGCTGTTTTTT. It codes for CASSMTSGNTGELFF.

Concerning this clone: Relative to the germline gene, one junction end is altered; a read error may explain this. V usage is TRBV14 and J usage is TRBJ2-2, with unresolved D. In germline, CDR1 is SGHDN, CDR2 FVKESK. The CDR3 is made up of 14 amino acids. CDR3 residues: CAGSHDLNTGELFF. DNA for the CDR3: TGTGCCGGCAGCCATGACTTGAACACCGGGGAGCTGTTTTTT.

The rearrangement joins TRBV30 to TRBJ2-1; TRBD2 agrees at 8 bases. The CDR3 loop spans 15 amino acids. Germline values: CDR1 GTSNPN, CDR2 SVGIG (reference sequence). Trimming removed 3 bases from V and 6 bases from J; junction bases left unmatched: 10. The CDR3 reads CAWSKGTSSGNEQFF. CDR3 nucleotide sequence: TGTGCCTGGAGCAAAGGGACTAGTTCCGGCAATGAGCAGTTCTTC.

The rearrangement uses TRBV4-2 and TRBJ2-7; 9 nucleotides align to TRBD1. In germline, CDR1 is LGHNA, CDR2 YNFKEQ. With 0 bases clipped from V and 1 base from J, the junction kept 1 base outside the gene matches. CDR3 size: 15 residues. CDR3 in amino acids: CASSQEGQGSYEQYF. DNA of the CDR3: TGTGCCAGCAGCCAAGAGGGACAGGGATCCTACGAGCAGTACTTC.

The genes are TRBV11-2 and TRBJ2-1; 12 bases are a match to TRBD2. This CDR3 spans 15 amino acids. J was trimmed by 9 bases and V by 3 bases; bases with no gene match: 6. Germline V gene lookup returns CDR1 SGHAT and CDR2 FQNNGV. The CDR3 DNA sequence: TGTGCCAGCAGCTTGGGACTAGCGGGTATGGGTGAGCAGTTCTTC. Translated: CASSLGLAGMGEQFF.

The gene calls are TRBV27 and TRBJ2-7, with TRBD2 matching over 10 bases. The length of the CDR3 is 14 residues. From germline, CDR1 is MNHEY and CDR2 SMNVEV (reference sequence). The V gene end was trimmed by 2 bases and the J gene end by 12 bases; junction bases not matched to a gene: 10. The CDR3 DNA is TGTGCCAGCAGTTTACGAGCGGGGGGGCAATATCGGTACTTC. This encodes CASSLRAGGQYRYF.

The CDR3 is CASSVTAGTYGYTF. The CDR3 bases are TGTGCCAGCAGCGTCACTGCGGGGACCTACGGCTACACCTTC. The chain has TRBV9 and TRBJ1-2, with D perhaps matching TRBD1 (5 bases). CDR1 SGDLS and CDR2 YYNGEE come from the germline V gene. The CDR3 loop spans 14 amino acids. Trimming pared 2 bases from V and 8 bases from J, leaving 16 bases between.

V gene TRBV25-1 combines with J gene TRBJ2-1; TRBD2 aligns across 7 bases. The CDR3 sequence is 13 residues long. V shed 6 bases and J 6 bases; nucleotides not matched to a gene: 5. The V gene's germline CDR1 is MGHDK and CDR2 SYGVNS. CDR3 in amino acids: CASSNLAVNEQFF. CDR3 in DNA: TGTGCCAGCAGCAATCTAGCGGTCAATGAGCAGTTCTTC.

The chain is built from TRBV30 and TRBJ1-4; the D is unclear. The CDR3 is made up of 15 amino acids. The V end was cut by 2 bases, the J end by 7 bases, with 17 bases between. Germline CDR1 reads GTSNPN; CDR2 reads SVGIG (reference sequence). This CDR3 is CAWSTSRGVSEKLFF. CDR3 in DNA: TGTGCCTGGAGTACCTCTCGGGGAGTGAGTGAAAAACTGTTTTTT.

As DNA, the CDR3 is TGTGCCAGCTCACCGGGGACAGGGGGCTGGAAGACCCAGTACTTC. Translation gives CASSPGTGGWKTQYF. The chain uses TRBV18 and TRBJ2-5; 12 bases agree with TRBD1. CDR3 length: 15 amino acids. J gave up 6 bases and V 3 bases, and 5 bases lay outside the gene matches. CDR1 is KGHSH and CDR2 is LQKENI in the germline V gene. Full variable domain (remainder filled in from reference TRBV18 and TRBJ2-5): NAGVMQNPRHLVRRRGQEARLRCSPMKGHSHVYWYRQLPEEGLKFMVYLQKENIIDESGMPKERFSAEFPKEGPSILRIQQVVRGDSAAYFCASSPGTGGWKTQYFGPGTRLLVL.

In its sample, this clone was seen once. This chain joins TRBV19 and TRBJ2-3, with TRBD1 as a possible D gene (6 bases). The CDR3 has 13 residues. CDR1 and CDR2 (germline): LNHDA, SQIVND (reference sequence). This CDR3 is CATGKPRTDTQYF. Here the CDR3 DNA reads TGTGCGACAGGCAAACCCAGGACAGATACGCAGTATTTT.

The chain is built from TRBV6-4 and TRBJ1-2; 7 positions match TRBD1. V dropped 3 bases and J dropped 6; count of bases not matched to a gene: 10. The CDR3 sequence is 15 residues long. Germline V CDR1 and CDR2: MRHNA, SNTAGT. The CDR3 here is CASSEGTGVHDGYTF. In DNA form, the CDR3 reads TGTGCCAGCAGTGAAGGAACAGGGGTTCATGATGGCTACACCTTC.

The chain recombines TRBV5-4 with TRBJ1-2; 8 positions match TRBD1. This CDR3 is 17 amino acids long. Germline V CDR1 and CDR2: SGHNT, YYREEE (reference sequence). Unmatched junction bases numbered 12, after V lost 2 bases and J lost 3 bases. The chain's CDR3 is CASSLPSGQGSDYGYTF. The CDR3 coding sequence is TGTGCCAGCAGCTTACCCTCCGGACAGGGTTCGGACTATGGCTACACCTTC.

The CDR3 spells CASSLLRQGKSPLHF. In nucleotides, the CDR3 is TGTGCCAGCAGTTTATTGAGGCAGGGGAAATCACCCCTCCACTTT. The gene calls are TRBV27 and TRBJ1-6; D might be TRBD1 (6 bases). The CDR3 sequence is 15 residues long. V lost 1 base and J lost 10, with 14 bases in between. Germline values: CDR1 MNHEY, CDR2 SMNVEV (reference sequence).

This rearrangement joins TRBV4-3 to TRBJ1-6, with 8 positions matching TRBD1. The CDR3 consists of 16 residues. V was clipped by 4 bases and J by 6 bases; unmatched bases: 8. Germline assignment: CDR1 LGHNA and CDR2 YSLEER. The CDR3 sequence is CASSRSDRAGNSPLHF. For the CDR3, the DNA is TGCGCCAGCAGCCGGTCGGACAGGGCGGGTAATTCACCCCTCCACTTT.

The V and J genes are TRBV2 and TRBJ2-5; TRBD1 might be the D (6 bases). The CDR3 has 14 amino acids. Trimming took off 5 bases at V and 5 bases at J, with 15 bases between the two ends. Looked up from germline, CDR1 is SNHLY and CDR2 is FYNNEI. The CDR3 is CASSKVEGEETQYF. The CDR3 nucleotides are TGTGCCAGCAGTAAAGTAGAGGGGGAGGAGACCCAGTACTTC.

This clone was observed a single time. V is TRBV30 and J is TRBJ2-7; D perhaps matches TRBD2 (6 bases). Germline V gene lookup returns CDR1 GTSNPN and CDR2 SVGIG (reference sequence). The CDR3 length is 12 residues. The V end was cut by 3 bases, the J end by 4 bases, with 10 bases between. The chain's CDR3 is CAWRNRGYEQYF. In DNA, the CDR3 is TGTGCCTGGAGGAACCGGGGGTACGAGCAGTACTTC.